Following are 18 T cell receptor beta chains from one sample sequenced in a study of tumor and adjacent non-tumor tissue in lung cancer. No cell sorting was done before RNA was extracted from the tissue. A modified ARM-PCR protocol with three rounds of nested PCR amplified TCRbeta. TCRdb re-derived calls from the multiplex PCR reads in MiXCR, one entry per CDR3 protein. Of roughly 200,000 distinct CDR3 sequences in the sample, around 70% were seen once. Sequencing was done on a sample of lung tumor tissue. All receptors derive from a man between 60 and 75 years old with non-small cell lung cancer.

Comments on this clonotype: A read error may explain this, as a much larger clone is one base away. Written as DNA, the CDR3 is TGTGACAGCAGCAGCCGGGACAGGGGAATAGATACGCAGTATTTT. Its translation: CDSSSRDRGIDTQYF. The chain recombines TRBV5-6 with TRBJ2-3, with 10 bases that match TRBD1. The CDR3 is made up of 15 amino acids. Germline V gene data show CDR1 as SGHDT and CDR2 as YYEEEE.

This clonotype was seen at least ten times. This chain links TRBV6-2 or TRBV6-3 with TRBJ1-2; no definite D call. This CDR3 region has 16 residues. CDR1 is MNHEY and CDR2 is SVGEGT in the germline V gene. The ends were cut back, 7 bases at V and 1 base at J, with 19 bases in the middle. CDR3 in amino acids: CASTSPPSRINYGYTF. In DNA, the CDR3 is TGTGCCAGCACCTCCCCCCCCTCCCGGATTAACTATGGCTACACCTTC.

Worth noting for this clonotype: A junction boundary mismatches the germline segment, possibly from a read error. The V and J genes are TRBV4-3 and TRBJ2-2, with D perhaps given as TRBD1 or TRBD2 (5 bases each). This CDR3 contains 16 residues. Germline V gene data show CDR1 as LGHNA and CDR2 as YSLEER. The CDR3 protein is CASSQGVGRETRELFF. The CDR3 bases are TGCGCCAGTAGCCAAGGAGTGGGGCGCGAAACCAGGGAGTTGTTTTTT.

On this clonotype itself: At one boundary the junction diverges from the germline segment, which might be a read error. V is TRBV6-1 and J is TRBJ2-7; TRBD1 matches at 9 bases. The CDR3 is 15 amino acids. CDR1 MNHNS and CDR2 SASEGT come from the germline V gene. CDR3 in amino acids: CDSRKPGTGFIEQYF. The CDR3, as DNA: TGTGACAGCAGGAAACCCGGGACAGGGTTTATTGAGCAGTACTTC.

Remarks on this clonotype: A read error is possible here, since a much larger clone lies one base away. The genes are TRBV12-3 or TRBV12-4 and TRBJ1-2; no clear D gene. The V and J ends lost 6 bases and 8 bases respectively, with 10 bases between them. CDR3 length: 11 residues. CDR3 region: CASSIGVGYTF. CDR3 bases: TGTGCCAGCAGCATTGGGGTCGGCTACACCTTC.

On this clonotype itself: One junction end does not reproduce the germline sequence, and a read error may be involved. The chain combines TRBV12-3 or TRBV12-4 with TRBJ1-3; no firm D call. CDR3 length equals 16 residues. Written as DNA, the CDR3 is TGTGCCAGCAGTCTTGACCGACATGGAAGTGGATACACCATATATTTT. Protein sequence: CASSLDRHGSGYTIYF.

The chain has TRBV20-1 and TRBJ2-7, with D perhaps TRBD2 (5 bases). CDR3 length equals 12 residues. CDR1 and CDR2 (germline): DFQATT, SNEGSKA (reference sequence). V was pared by 8 bases and J by 3 bases, with 14 bases between. The DNA of the CDR3 is TGCAGTACCTGGACTTGCGACTACGAGCAGTACTTC. Translated: CSTWTCDYEQYF.

Comments on this clonotype: At one boundary the junction diverges from the germline segment, which might be a read error. The V and J genes are TRBV5-4 and TRBJ2-3; D is ambiguous. The CDR3 totals 13 residues. The germline CDR1 and CDR2 sequences are SGHNT and YYREEE (reference sequence). The CDR3 loop reads CACSRRLFETQYF. CDR3 nucleotides: TGTGCCTGCAGCAGACGACTCTTCGAAACGCAGTATTTT.

V usage is TRBV7-2 and J usage is TRBJ2-7; D not resolved. The V gene lost 3 bases and the J gene lost 7 bases, with 7 bases spanning the gap. Germline V gives CDR1 SGHTA, CDR2 FQGNSA. The CDR3 spans 11 residues. CDR3 bases: TGTGCCAGCAGCTTTGGGGTTGAGCAGTACTTC. Translating it yields CASSFGVEQYF.

On this clonotype: A much larger clone lies a single base off, so this may be a read error. This is likely a read error, given that the CDR3 carries no conserved phenylalanine or tryptophan at its end. This sequence joins TRBV4-2 and TRBJ2-5; 8 positions agree with TRBD1. This CDR3 is built from 16 residues. Germline V CDR1 and CDR2: LGHNA, YNFKEQ. The V segment lost 0 bases and the J segment 3 bases; nucleotides outside the gene matches: 6. CDR3 nucleotide sequence: TGTGCCAGCAGCCAAGATGGACAGGGTCCCAAAGAGACCCAGTACATC. It codes for CASSQDGQGPKETQYI.

Concerning this clonotype: A much larger clone sits a single nucleotide away, making a read error possible. This chain joins TRBV7-3 and TRBJ2-6; the D is unclear. The CDR3 has 16 residues. The germline V and J ends were trimmed by 8 bases and 1 base, with 15 bases remaining between them. CDR1 is SGHTA and CDR2 is FQGTGA in the germline V gene. CDR3 nucleotides: TGTGCCAGCTGCCCCAACGGAGAGTCTGGGGCCAACGTCCTGACTTTC. As protein: CASCPNGESGANVLTF.

In regard to this clonotype: The junction differs from germline at one of its ends, possibly a read error. The CDR3 bases are TGTACCAGCAGCCCCCGGACCAGGGGAGGGTATGATACGCAGTATTTT. It translates to CTSSPRTRGGYDTQYF. The chain joins TRBV7-8 to TRBJ2-3; tentatively, D is TRBD2 (7 bases). CDR1 and CDR2 (germline): SGHVS, FQNEAQ. The CDR3 totals 16 residues.

The V and J genes are TRBV20-1 and TRBJ2-7; D is unclear. The germline V and J ends were trimmed by 2 bases and 3 bases, with 17 bases remaining between them. The CDR3 is 15 amino acids. CDR1 DFQATT and CDR2 SNEGSKA come from the germline V gene (reference sequence). The CDR3 region has the DNA TGCAGTGCTAGACCTCTAAAGTGGGAAGGCTACGAGCAGTACTTC. This translates into CSARPLKWEGYEQYF.

In this sample, this clonotype turned up many times. The J gene is TRBJ2-1, the V gene TRBV6-1, with 9 nucleotides matching TRBD2. Per the germline V gene, CDR1 is MNHNS and CDR2 is SASEGT. V lost 2 bases, J lost 5 bases, and 4 bases stayed unmatched. CDR3 length: 15 residues. CDR3 loop: CASSELAGTNNEQFF. CDR3 bases: TGTGCCAGCAGTGAACTAGCGGGAACAAACAATGAGCAGTTCTTC.

V usage is TRBV5-1 and J usage is TRBJ2-3, with 7 bases aligning to TRBD2. The CDR3 is made up of 17 amino acids. J was trimmed by 2 bases and V by 4 bases; bases with no gene match: 13. Germline V CDR1 and CDR2: SGHRS, YFSETQ. CDR3 protein: CASSVSPGGADTDTQYF. The DNA for the CDR3 is TGCGCCAGCAGCGTCTCCCCGGGGGGTGCCGACACAGATACGCAGTATTTT.

This chain links TRBV28 with TRBJ2-3, with a possible D match to TRBD1 (5 bases). CDR1 and CDR2 from the germline V gene are MDHEN and SYDVKM. V was trimmed by 6 bases and J by 1 base, leaving 17 bases between them. This CDR3 is built from 16 residues. CDR3 protein: CASSRKGELGTDTQYF. CDR3 DNA sequence: TGTGCCAGCAGCCGAAAAGGGGAATTGGGCACAGATACGCAGTATTTT.

This chain joins TRBV6-5 and TRBJ1-6; 7 bases line up with TRBD1. The trim removed 7 bases at V and 5 bases at J, leaving 11 bases unmatched. The CDR3 spans 16 residues. Germline CDR1 is MNHEY and CDR2 is SVGAGI. As DNA, the CDR3 is TGTGCCAGCATGACAGGCAGACAGGGCAATAATTCACCCCTCCACTTT. The encoded protein is CASMTGRQGNNSPLHF.

A note on this clonotype: This may arise from a read error, as a much more abundant clone is one base away. V gene TRBV11-2 combines with J gene TRBJ2-1, with D uncertain. This CDR3 contains 12 residues. Germline CDR1 SGHAT, CDR2 FQNNGV. The CDR3 DNA is TGTGCCAGCAGGACCGCGGTGAATGATCAGTTCTTC. Its protein product is CASRTAVNDQFF.